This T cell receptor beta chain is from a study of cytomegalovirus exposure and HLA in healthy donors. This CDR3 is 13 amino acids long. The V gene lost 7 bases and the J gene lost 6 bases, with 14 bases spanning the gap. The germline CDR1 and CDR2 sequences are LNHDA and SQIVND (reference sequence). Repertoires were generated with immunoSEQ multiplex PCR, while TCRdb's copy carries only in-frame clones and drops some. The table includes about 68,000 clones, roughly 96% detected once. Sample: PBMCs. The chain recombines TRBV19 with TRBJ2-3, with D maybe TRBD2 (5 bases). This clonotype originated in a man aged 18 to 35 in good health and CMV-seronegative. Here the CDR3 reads CASTPRSGDTQYF. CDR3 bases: TGTGCCAGTACCCCGCGGAGCGGCGATACGCAGTATTTT.